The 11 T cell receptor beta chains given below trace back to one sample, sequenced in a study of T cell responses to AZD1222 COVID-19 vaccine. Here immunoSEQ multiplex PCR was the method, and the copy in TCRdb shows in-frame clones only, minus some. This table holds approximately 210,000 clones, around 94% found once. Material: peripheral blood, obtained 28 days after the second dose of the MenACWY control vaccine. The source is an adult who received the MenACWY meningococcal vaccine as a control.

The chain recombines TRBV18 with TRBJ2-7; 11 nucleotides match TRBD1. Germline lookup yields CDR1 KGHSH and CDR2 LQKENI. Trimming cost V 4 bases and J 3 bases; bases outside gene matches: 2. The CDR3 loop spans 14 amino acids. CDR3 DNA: TGTGCCAGCTCACTAGGGACAGGGGGCTACGAGCAGTACTTC. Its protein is CASSLGTGGYEQYF.

Here the CDR3 reads CASSPPGLAHEQYF. CDR3 coding DNA: TGTGCCAGCAGCCCGCCGGGACTAGCTCACGAGCAGTACTTC. The rearrangement joins TRBV2 to TRBJ2-7, with TRBD2 matching 9 bases. Trimming removed 6 bases from V and 5 bases from J; junction bases left unmatched: 8. In germline, CDR1 is SNHLY, CDR2 FYNNEI. The CDR3 sequence is 14 residues long. The variable domain in full, with the rest retrieved from reference TRBV2 and TRBJ2-7, is EPEVTQTPSHQVTQMGQEVILRCVPISNHLYFYWYRQILGQKVEFLVSFYNNEISEKSEIFDDQFSVERPDGSNFTLKIRSTKLEDSAMYFCASSPPGLAHEQYFGPGTRLTVT.

Here the CDR3 reads CASSFNPTNEKLFF. DNA for the CDR3: TGTGCCAGCAGTTTTAATCCAACTAATGAAAAACTGTTTTTT. The chain has TRBV28 and TRBJ1-4; D call uncertain. This CDR3 comprises 14 residues. The germline V gene has CDR1 MDHEN and CDR2 SYDVKM. Trimming shortened V by 3 bases and J by 0 bases, and 5 bases separated the two germline ends.

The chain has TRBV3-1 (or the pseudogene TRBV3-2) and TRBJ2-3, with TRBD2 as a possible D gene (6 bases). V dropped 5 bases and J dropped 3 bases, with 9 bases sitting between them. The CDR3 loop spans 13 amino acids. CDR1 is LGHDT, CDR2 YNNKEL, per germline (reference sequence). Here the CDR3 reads CASSFSGTDTQYF. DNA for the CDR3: TGTGCCAGCAGCTTTAGCGGAACAGATACGCAGTATTTT.

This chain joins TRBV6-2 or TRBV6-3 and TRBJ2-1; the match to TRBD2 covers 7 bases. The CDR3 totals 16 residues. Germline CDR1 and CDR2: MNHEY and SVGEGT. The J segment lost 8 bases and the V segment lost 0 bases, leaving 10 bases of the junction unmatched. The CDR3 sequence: CASSYSTAGRMDEQFF. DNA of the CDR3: TGTGCCAGCAGTTACTCGACAGCGGGAAGGATGGATGAGCAGTTCTTC.

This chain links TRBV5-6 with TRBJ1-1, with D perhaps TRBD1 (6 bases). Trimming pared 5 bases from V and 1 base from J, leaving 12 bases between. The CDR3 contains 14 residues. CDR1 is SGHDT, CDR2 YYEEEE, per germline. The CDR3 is CASRTTGKNTEAFF. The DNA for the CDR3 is TGTGCCAGCAGAACAACAGGGAAGAACACTGAAGCTTTCTTT.

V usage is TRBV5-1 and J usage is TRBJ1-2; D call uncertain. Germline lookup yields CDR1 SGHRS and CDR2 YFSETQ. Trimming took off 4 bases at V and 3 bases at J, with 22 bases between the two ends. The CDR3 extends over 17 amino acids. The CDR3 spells CASSPGQVIEVYYGYTF. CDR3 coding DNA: TGCGCCAGCAGCCCAGGCCAGGTTATCGAGGTGTACTATGGCTACACCTTC.

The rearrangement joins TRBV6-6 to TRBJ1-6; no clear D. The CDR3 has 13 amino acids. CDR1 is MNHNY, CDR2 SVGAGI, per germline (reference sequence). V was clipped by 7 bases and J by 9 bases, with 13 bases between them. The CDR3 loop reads CASKLEGLSPLHF. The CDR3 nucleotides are TGTGCCAGCAAACTCGAAGGGCTTTCACCCCTCCACTTT.

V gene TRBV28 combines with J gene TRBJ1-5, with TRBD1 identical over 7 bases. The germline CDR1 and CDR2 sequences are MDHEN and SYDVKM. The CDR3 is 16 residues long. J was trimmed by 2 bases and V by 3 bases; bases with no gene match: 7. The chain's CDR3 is CASSFRYRGRNQPQHF. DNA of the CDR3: TGTGCCAGCAGTTTCCGATACAGGGGCCGCAATCAGCCCCAGCATTTT.

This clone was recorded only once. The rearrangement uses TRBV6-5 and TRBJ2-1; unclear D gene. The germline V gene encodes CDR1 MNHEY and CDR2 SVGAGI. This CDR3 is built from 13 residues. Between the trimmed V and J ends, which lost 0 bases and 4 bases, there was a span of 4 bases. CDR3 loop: CASSYSSYNEQFF. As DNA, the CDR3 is TGTGCCAGCAGTTACTCAAGTTACAATGAGCAGTTCTTC.

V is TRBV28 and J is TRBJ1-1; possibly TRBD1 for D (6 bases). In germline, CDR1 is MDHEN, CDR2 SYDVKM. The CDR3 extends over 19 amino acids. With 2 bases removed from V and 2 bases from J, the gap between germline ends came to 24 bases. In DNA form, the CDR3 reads TGTGCCAGCAGTTTACCCCCCGGGACGGCGCAGGGGTCTAACACTGAAGCTTTCTTT. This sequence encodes CASSLPPGTAQGSNTEAFF.